This passage covers 27 T cell receptor beta chains from one sample sequenced in a study of monozygotic twins with inflammatory bowel disease. Each CDR3 protein gets one entry in TCRdb, which reprocessed the 5' RACE reads and gives no DNA. This repertoire includes a few hundred thousand distinct CDR3 sequences. Specimen: blood. Every receptor here comes from a human donor with ulcerative colitis or Crohn's disease, or a healthy co-twin of an affected twin (not recorded which).

This rearrangement joins TRBV6-5 to TRBJ1-1. CDR1 MNHEY and CDR2 SVGAGI come from the germline V gene. This CDR3 spans 15 amino acids. The CDR3 here is CASSYSKGRSTEAFF.

The chain recombines TRBV20-1 with TRBJ1-3. In germline, CDR1 is DFQATT, CDR2 SNEGSKA (reference sequence). CDR3 length equals 13 residues. The CDR3 spells CSARGDWGNTIYF.

The chain combines TRBV18 with TRBJ2-5; with no DNA, the TCRdb D assignment of TRBD1 cannot be verified. Germline loops: CDR1 KGHSH, CDR2 LQKENI. This CDR3 spans 15 amino acids. The CDR3 here is CASSPQTGRRETQYF.

The rearrangement links TRBV9 to TRBJ2-7; lacking DNA, the TRBD2 call made by TCRdb goes unchecked. The CDR3 runs 15 residues. Germline assignment: CDR1 SGDLS and CDR2 YYNGEE. The CDR3 region is CASSVLAGETYEQYF.

The chain uses TRBV7-2 and TRBJ2-4. The CDR3 has 12 residues. Germline assignment: CDR1 SGHTA and CDR2 FQGNSA. The CDR3: CASSLVENIQYF.

The rearrangement links TRBV18 to TRBJ2-1; the D gene TCRdb calls, TRBD1, cannot be checked with no DNA. The CDR3 is 15 residues long. Germline-derived CDR1 and CDR2 are KGHSH and LQKENI. The CDR3 sequence: CASSIGQAIGNEQFF.

The chain has TRBV29-1 and TRBJ2-7; there is no DNA to check the TCRdb D call of TRBD1. CDR3 length: 13 amino acids. Germline V gives CDR1 SQVTM, CDR2 ANQGSEA. This CDR3 reads CSVRDRGLTEQYF.

V gene TRBV5-1 combines with J gene TRBJ2-2. Germline V lookup: CDR1 SGHRS, CDR2 YFSETQ. The CDR3 is 14 residues long. CDR3 in amino acids: CASSLEGIAGELFF.

This chain joins TRBV7-9 and TRBJ2-7. Germline V gene sequence: CDR1 SEHNR, CDR2 FQNEAQ (reference sequence). CDR3 size: 17 residues. The CDR3 protein is CASRSGITRETSYEQYF.

This chain connects TRBV7-2 to TRBJ2-1; the D call from TCRdb, TRBD2, cannot be confirmed without DNA. Germline CDR1 reads SGHTA; CDR2 reads FQGNSA. This CDR3 contains 18 residues. CDR3 region: CASSFPRLAGGVLNEQFF.

The chain links TRBV7-9 to TRBJ1-5; TCRdb names TRBD1, which stays unverified in the absence of DNA. The CDR3 runs to 16 residues. Germline V gene lookup returns CDR1 SEHNR and CDR2 FQNEAQ (reference sequence). CDR3 sequence: CASSLVLDRVHQPQHF.

The genes are TRBV6-1 and TRBJ1-6; as DNA is missing, the TRBD1 call by TCRdb cannot be tested. The CDR3 covers 14 residues. CDR1 MNHNS and CDR2 SASEGT come from the germline V gene. The CDR3: CASRAGQGDSPLHF.

This sequence joins TRBV20-1 and TRBJ2-2; without DNA, the TCRdb call of TRBD2 cannot be checked. CDR1 is DFQATT and CDR2 is SNEGSKA in the germline V gene (reference sequence). The CDR3 runs to 16 residues. The CDR3 is CSARTSGRANTGELFF.

The chain employs TRBV20-1 and TRBJ2-5; TCRdb gives TRBD1 as the D gene, but with no DNA this cannot be confirmed. Germline-derived CDR1 and CDR2 are DFQATT and SNEGSKA (reference sequence). This CDR3 spans 15 amino acids. The CDR3 sequence: CSAKSTGGGQETQYF.

The V call is TRBV2, the J call TRBJ2-5; TCRdb lists TRBD2, though no DNA is available to test this call. Germline V gives CDR1 SNHLY, CDR2 FYNNEI. The CDR3 runs to 15 residues. The CDR3 sequence is CASRILAGAQETQYF.

The V call is TRBV5-1, the J call TRBJ2-7; TCRdb lists TRBD1, though no DNA is available to test this call. Germline assignment: CDR1 SGHRS and CDR2 YFSETQ. The CDR3 extends over 15 amino acids. The CDR3 loop reads CASSLALQGPNEQYF.

The gene calls are TRBV9 and TRBJ2-3; TCRdb outputs TRBD1, but without DNA this stays unchecked. The CDR3 spans 14 residues. From germline, CDR1 is SGDLS and CDR2 YYNGEE. The chain's CDR3 is CASSGGGGTDTQYF.

J is TRBJ2-1 and V is TRBV6-1; absent DNA, TCRdb's TRBD2 call cannot be checked. Per germline, CDR1 MNHNS and CDR2 SASEGT. CDR3 length: 16 residues. This CDR3 reads CASRDWTSGLYNEQFF.

The V gene is TRBV29-1, the J gene TRBJ2-3; TCRdb's D call of TRBD1 is untestable without DNA. The CDR3 consists of 15 residues. CDR1 SQVTM and CDR2 ANQGSEA come from the germline V gene. CDR3 in amino acids: CSVEGPDRGRDTQYF.

V gene TRBV24-1 combines with J gene TRBJ2-1; TCRdb picks TRBD1, but there is no DNA to check that call. The CDR3 consists of 16 residues. Germline V gives CDR1 KGHDR, CDR2 SFDVKD. CDR3 sequence reads: CATSDPGGQGYNEQFF.

The chain is built from TRBV28 and TRBJ2-5. The CDR3 runs 12 residues. Germline lookup yields CDR1 MDHEN and CDR2 SYDVKM. The CDR3 loop is CATQGSQETQYF.

The chain couples TRBV5-4 to TRBJ2-5; TCRdb designates TRBD2, a call that cannot be tested without DNA. There are 16 residues in the CDR3. Per the germline V gene, CDR1 is SGHNT and CDR2 is YYREEE (reference sequence). CDR3: CASSDGTVRSQETQYF.

V usage is TRBV7-2 and J usage is TRBJ2-5. The CDR3 is 15 amino acids. Germline CDR1 is SGHTA and CDR2 is FQGNSA. CDR3 sequence: CASSFIGSSLETQYF.

The V call is TRBV28, the J call TRBJ2-7; checking the TCRdb D call of TRBD1 is not possible without DNA. In germline, CDR1 is MDHEN, CDR2 SYDVKM. This CDR3 is built from 12 residues. CDR3 loop: CASGAGTYEQYF.

The chain joins TRBV7-9 to TRBJ2-5. This CDR3 has 13 amino acids. Germline V gene lookup returns CDR1 SEHNR and CDR2 FQNEAQ (reference sequence). CDR3 sequence reads: CASSQEGKETQYF.

This sequence joins TRBV28 and TRBJ2-7; TCRdb selects TRBD1, and the lack of DNA leaves this call unchecked. This CDR3 has 13 residues. Germline lookup yields CDR1 MDHEN and CDR2 SYDVKM. This CDR3 reads CASSVDSYGEQYF.

This chain joins TRBV7-9 and TRBJ2-7; no DNA is available, so the TRBD1 call from TCRdb remains unchecked. In germline, CDR1 is SEHNR, CDR2 FQNEAQ (reference sequence). The CDR3 spans 13 residues. The chain's CDR3 is CASERTGIDEQYF. Full variable domain (missing parts from reference TRBV7-9 and TRBJ2-7): DTGVSQNPRHKITKRGQNVTFRCDPISEHNRLYWYRQTLGQGPEFLTYFQNEAQLEKSRLLSDRFSAERPKGSFSTLEIQRTEQGDSAMYLCASERTGIDEQYFGPGTRLTVT.